Included here is one TCR beta chain sequence, with context. Trimming removed 4 bases from V and 4 bases from J; junction bases left unmatched: 4. Looked up from germline, CDR1 is SGHRS and CDR2 is YFSETQ. CDR3 size: 14 residues. This sample stems from a study of blood T cell repertoires in COVID-19. Overall study: Samples representing acute and convalescent COVID-19 were sourced from the United States, Italy and Spain. T cells, B-cell-depleted T cells, or PBMCs provided the cDNA or gDNA that served as material.

The protocol was immunoSEQ multiplex PCR, while the TCRdb copy is restricted to in-frame clones and leaves out a portion. The repertoire holds some 250,000 clones, with around three quarters as singletons. The sequencing sample was made of peripheral blood. The clonotype was recovered from a woman older than 75 with acute or convalescent COVID-19. This rearrangement joins TRBV5-1 to TRBJ1-3; 8 bases match TRBD1. CDR3 coding DNA: TGCGCCAGCAGCGCTGGGACAGGAGGAAACACCATATATTTT. Residues: CASSAGTGGNTIYF. Drawing the rest from reference TRBV5-1 and TRBJ1-3, the complete variable domain is KAGVTQTPRYLIKTRGQQVTLSCSPISGHRSVSWYQQTPGQGLQFLFEYFSETQRNKGNFPGRFSGRQFSNSRSEMNVSTLELGDSALYLCASSAGTGGNTIYFGEGSWLTVV.